Given below is one T cell receptor (beta chain) in context. This sample is part of a study of blood T cell repertoires in COVID-19. Deletions cut 6 bases from V and 5 bases from J, with 16 bases between. Germline loops: CDR1 SEHNR, CDR2 FQNEAQ (reference sequence). This CDR3 region has 14 residues. Assay used: immunoSEQ multiplex PCR; TCRdb lists only in-frame clones, some missing. The sample contains approximately 140,000 clones, roughly 81% of which appear only once. The TCR sequence derives from a human donor with acute or convalescent COVID-19. The donor label of this sample is uncertain. The rearrangement uses TRBV7-9 and TRBJ1-1; D unresolved. Sequenced input: peripheral blood. CDR3 coding DNA: TGTGCCAGCAGGCCTACAGCCTCAAGGACTGAAGCTTTCTTT. Its protein product is CASRPTASRTEAFF.